One sample yielded the 8 T cell receptor beta chains listed below, sequenced in a study of blood T cell repertoires in COVID-19. Only in-frame clones appear in the TCRdb table, and some are missing; sequencing was by immunoSEQ multiplex PCR. The table includes around 97,000 clones, around 87% detected once. The sequencing sample was made of peripheral blood. The receptors shown here come from a human donor in a cohort sampled during active COVID-19.

The chain couples TRBV5-1 to TRBJ2-2, with D uncertain. The V and J ends lost 2 bases and 6 bases respectively, with 11 bases between them. CDR1 is SGHRS, CDR2 YFSETQ, per germline. The length of the CDR3 is 14 residues. The CDR3 coding sequence is TGCGCCAGCAGCTTTAGTGATGTTGCCGGGGAGCTGTTTTTT. It codes for CASSFSDVAGELFF.

The CDR3 loop is CASSRTGFGEKLFF. CDR3 coding DNA: TGTGCCAGCAGTAGGACAGGGTTTGGCGAAAAACTGTTTTTT. The rearrangement joins TRBV5-6 to TRBJ1-4; TRBD1 agrees at 8 bases. Germline V lookup: CDR1 SGHDT, CDR2 YYEEEE. V was clipped by 5 bases and J by 8 bases; unmatched bases: 8. The CDR3 is 14 amino acids.

The J gene is TRBJ2-1, the V gene TRBV6-1; 7 bases map to TRBD2. The CDR3 is 14 residues long. Germline trimming cut 3 bases from V and 10 bases from J; bases unmatched to any gene: 9. Germline V gene data show CDR1 as MNHNS and CDR2 as SASEGT. CDR3 amino acids: CASSERSGTNEQFF. The CDR3 DNA follows: TGTGCCAGCAGTGAGCGAAGCGGGACCAACGAGCAGTTCTTC.

V is TRBV5-8 and J is TRBJ2-3; TRBD2 matches at 8 bases. This CDR3 spans 17 amino acids. CDR1 is SGHTS, CDR2 YDEGEE, per germline. J gave up 2 bases and V 4 bases, and 12 bases lay outside the gene matches. The CDR3, as DNA: TGTGCCAGCAGCAGAAGGGCGGTAGCGGGGCCCACAGATACGCAGTATTTT. As protein: CASSRRAVAGPTDTQYF.

The V and J genes are TRBV19 and TRBJ2-3; D perhaps matches TRBD2 (5 bases). Trimming took 9 bases from V and 2 from J, leaving 15 bases between them. CDR1 and CDR2 from the germline V gene are LNHDA and SQIVND (reference sequence). The CDR3 consists of 14 residues. Written as DNA, the CDR3 is TGTGCCAGCCGCCGGGATCCAACCACAGATACGCAGTATTTT. Amino acid sequence: CASRRDPTTDTQYF.

The chain joins TRBV6-2 or TRBV6-3 to TRBJ2-7; 10 positions match TRBD2. The CDR3 is 15 residues long. The ends lost 2 bases at V and 4 bases at J; junction bases unmatched: 5. In germline, CDR1 is MNHEY, CDR2 SVGEGT. The CDR3, as DNA: TGTGCCAGCAGTTACGGGCTAGCGGGAGCATACGAGCAGTACTTC. It is translated as CASSYGLAGAYEQYF.

This chain joins TRBV11-1 and TRBJ2-1; TRBD1 is a possible D gene (6 bases). The CDR3 contains 13 residues. Trimming took 10 bases from V and 8 from J, leaving 18 bases between them. Germline V gene lookup returns CDR1 SGHAT and CDR2 FQDESV (reference sequence). The CDR3, as DNA: TGTGCCACAAAGAATAACAGGGTTCATGAGCAGTTCTTC. Translating gives CATKNNRVHEQFF.

The chain joins TRBV10-3 to TRBJ2-3; 10 nucleotides match TRBD2. The length of the CDR3 is 15 residues. Germline lookup yields CDR1 ENHRY and CDR2 SYGVKD. Trimming at V came to 2 bases and at J to 7 bases, leaving 6 bases not matched to a gene. The CDR3 DNA follows: TGTGCCATCAGTGAGGGGAGCGGGAGGGGGAATACGCAGTATTTT. Its protein product is CAISEGSGRGNTQYF.